Below are 30 T cell receptor beta chains sequenced from a single sample in a study of monozygotic twins with inflammatory bowel disease. From its re-call of the 5' RACE reads, TCRdb lists each CDR3 protein once, without DNA. The sample data list about 130,000 distinct CDR3 sequences. The specimen sequenced was blood. The receptors here all came from a human donor with ulcerative colitis or Crohn's disease, or a healthy co-twin of an affected twin (not recorded which).

The chain is built from TRBV12-3 or TRBV12-4 and TRBJ2-5; TCRdb lists TRBD1, though no DNA is available to test this call. The CDR3 loop spans 14 amino acids. The CDR3 sequence: CASSFGAAQETQYF.

CDR3 sequence: CSVAGSYEQYF. The chain uses TRBV29-1 and TRBJ2-7. CDR3 length: 11 amino acids. The germline V gene has CDR1 SQVTM and CDR2 ANQGSEA.

The genes are TRBV30 and TRBJ2-2; TCRdb indicates TRBD2, and absent DNA this call remains unverified. The germline V gene encodes CDR1 GTSNPN and CDR2 SVGIG (reference sequence). The CDR3 spans 14 residues. This CDR3 reads CAWSRTRGGGELFF.

This rearrangement joins TRBV24-1 to TRBJ1-5; the D gene TCRdb calls, TRBD1, cannot be checked with no DNA. The CDR3 contains 14 residues. Germline assignment: CDR1 KGHDR and CDR2 SFDVKD. CDR3: CATSDRRGNQPQHF.

The chain carries TRBV18 and TRBJ1-1; the D gene TCRdb calls, TRBD1, cannot be checked with no DNA. The CDR3 contains 16 residues. Germline CDR1 reads KGHSH; CDR2 reads LQKENI. The CDR3: CASSPQVSGSNTEAFF.

The chain joins TRBV29-1 to TRBJ2-5; TCRdb designates TRBD2, a call that cannot be tested without DNA. The CDR3 length is 16 residues. Germline CDR1 and CDR2: SQVTM and ANQGSEA. CDR3 loop: CSVEDPTSEYGKTQYF.

The CDR3 here is CANSRGTPVRHRSYNEQFF. The gene calls are TRBV12-3 or TRBV12-4 and TRBJ2-1; TCRdb lists TRBD2, though no DNA is available to test this call. The CDR3 contains 19 residues.

The chain has TRBV18 and TRBJ2-7. CDR3 size: 15 residues. Germline loops: CDR1 KGHSH, CDR2 LQKENI. The chain's CDR3 is CASSPLPHGDYEQYF. The full variable domain, its missing parts supplied by reference TRBV18 and TRBJ2-7, is NAGVMQNPRHLVRRRGQEARLRCSPMKGHSHVYWYRQLPEEGLKFMVYLQKENIIDESGMPKERFSAEFPKEGPSILRIQQVVRGDSAAYFCASSPLPHGDYEQYFGPGTRLTVT.

The V and J genes are TRBV10-3 and TRBJ2-5; TCRdb outputs TRBD2, but without DNA this stays unchecked. The CDR3 runs to 16 residues. The germline gives CDR1 ENHRY, CDR2 SYGVKD. CDR3 amino acids: CAISEWRAGGQETQYF.

The chain couples TRBV20-1 to TRBJ2-1; the TCRdb D gene call, TRBD2, has no DNA to confirm it. The germline V gene has CDR1 DFQATT and CDR2 SNEGSKA (reference sequence). The length of the CDR3 is 16 residues. The CDR3 reads CSARPAGGFPYNEQFF.

The genes are TRBV6-1 and TRBJ2-3. Germline assignment: CDR1 MNHNS and CDR2 SASEGT. The length of the CDR3 is 14 residues. The CDR3 sequence is CASSEVDNTDTQYF.

The chain is built from TRBV7-6 and TRBJ2-3; the D call of TRBD2 rests on TCRdb alone, since no DNA is present to check it. Germline V CDR1 and CDR2: SGHVS, FNYEAQ. This CDR3 is 17 amino acids long. This CDR3 reads CASSSSGLARRTDTQYF.

The chain joins TRBV20-1 to TRBJ2-3; the TCRdb call, TRBD2, lacks DNA for checking. Germline lookup yields CDR1 DFQATT and CDR2 SNEGSKA (reference sequence). CDR3 size: 15 residues. The CDR3 spells CSARRLAGNTDTQYF.

This chain uses TRBV5-1 with TRBJ2-7; without DNA, the TCRdb call of TRBD1 cannot be checked. The CDR3 sequence is 13 residues long. Per germline, CDR1 SGHRS and CDR2 YFSETQ. The CDR3 protein is CASSGQGANEQYF.

The rearrangement uses TRBV6-2 or TRBV6-3 and TRBJ2-1; the D gene TCRdb calls, TRBD2, cannot be checked with no DNA. The CDR3 has 16 residues. Germline loops: CDR1 MNHEY, CDR2 SVGEGT. The CDR3: CASSYSKGLAYSEQFF.

The chain joins TRBV12-3 or TRBV12-4 to TRBJ1-2; lacking DNA, the TRBD1 call made by TCRdb goes unchecked. The CDR3 is 15 amino acids. Here the CDR3 reads CASGTGGASNYGYTF.

The CDR3 sequence: CASSFTSGLRDEQFF. This chain joins TRBV12-3 or TRBV12-4 and TRBJ2-1; TCRdb reports TRBD2, a call that lacks DNA to check it against. CDR3 length: 15 amino acids.

CDR3 amino acids: CASSYPRQGTYEQYF. V and J are TRBV6-5 and TRBJ2-7; TCRdb's assignment of TRBD1 cannot be checked, as there is no DNA. The CDR3 has 15 residues. Germline CDR1 and CDR2: MNHEY and SVGAGI.

The chain uses TRBV4-2 and TRBJ1-2; TCRdb's D gene call, TRBD1, goes unchecked for lack of DNA. From germline, CDR1 is LGHNA and CDR2 YNFKEQ. The CDR3 runs to 15 residues. CDR3 loop: CASSPDRTGAYGYTF.

V usage is TRBV11-2 and J usage is TRBJ1-2; the TRBD1 assignment by TCRdb is unverifiable without DNA. This CDR3 has 13 residues. The germline V gene encodes CDR1 SGHAT and CDR2 FQNNGV. The CDR3 is CASSLGDRVGYTF. The whole variable domain, filled in from reference TRBV11-2 and TRBJ1-2, reads EAGVAQSPRYKIIEKRQSVAFWCNPISGHATLYWYQQILGQGPKLLIQFQNNGVVDDSQLPKDRFSAERLKGVDSTLKIQPAKLEDSAVYLCASSLGDRVGYTFGSGTRLTVV.

The J gene is TRBJ1-2, the V gene TRBV4-3; the TCRdb D gene call, TRBD1, has no DNA to confirm it. This CDR3 spans 15 amino acids. Germline CDR1 LGHNA, CDR2 YSLEER. CDR3 loop: CASSQAQGSDYGYTF.

V and J are TRBV7-2 and TRBJ1-4; TCRdb picks TRBD1, but there is no DNA to check that call. This CDR3 region has 12 residues. Germline V gene lookup returns CDR1 SGHTA and CDR2 FQGNSA. The CDR3 protein is CASSLGQNILFF.

The rearrangement joins TRBV9 to TRBJ2-3; TCRdb designates TRBD1, a call that cannot be tested without DNA. Germline lookup yields CDR1 SGDLS and CDR2 YYNGEE. The CDR3 is made up of 16 amino acids. This CDR3 reads CASSAYRGPYTDTQYF.

The chain has TRBV20-1 and TRBJ1-6; the D gene TCRdb calls, TRBD1, cannot be checked with no DNA. This CDR3 has 14 residues. Germline V gene data show CDR1 as DFQATT and CDR2 as SNEGSKA (reference sequence). CDR3 region: CSARRGGPDSPLHF.

The gene calls are TRBV19 and TRBJ2-7; TCRdb calls TRBD1, which cannot be checked without DNA. The CDR3 extends over 15 amino acids. The germline gives CDR1 LNHDA, CDR2 SQIVND (reference sequence). The CDR3 loop is CASSIKPGHFYEQYF.

The V and J genes are TRBV6-1 and TRBJ1-2. From germline, CDR1 is MNHNS and CDR2 SASEGT. The CDR3 is 13 amino acids. CDR3 amino acids: CASSEAGNYGYTF.

The genes are TRBV9 and TRBJ1-1; no DNA is available, so the TRBD1 call from TCRdb remains unchecked. The length of the CDR3 is 14 residues. CDR1 is SGDLS, CDR2 YYNGEE, per germline. The CDR3 reads CASSPQGSDTEAFF.

This sequence joins TRBV6-1 and TRBJ2-5; the TCRdb call, TRBD1, lacks DNA for checking. This CDR3 is 14 amino acids long. The V gene's germline CDR1 is MNHNS and CDR2 SASEGT. The CDR3 loop reads CASSPARGRKTQYF.

The gene calls are TRBV27 and TRBJ1-5; the D call from TCRdb, TRBD1, cannot be confirmed without DNA. CDR1 is MNHEY, CDR2 SMNVEV, per germline (reference sequence). The CDR3 consists of 12 residues. CDR3 residues: CASRGVNQPQHF.

CDR3 amino acids: CASSLEAGGTVETQYF. The genes are TRBV5-6 and TRBJ2-5; TCRdb names TRBD1, which stays unverified in the absence of DNA. This CDR3 has 16 amino acids. CDR1 and CDR2 (germline): SGHDT, YYEEEE.